A selection of T cell receptor beta chains follows, all from one sample in a study of blood T cells in healthy people across ages. MiXCR, applied by TCRdb to the 5' RACE reads, yields one record per CDR3 protein. Among under 1 million distinct CDR3 sequences listed, roughly 44% were seen once. The sequenced material came from blood. The receptors derive from a man aged 55 to 69 in good health. CDR3s include the opening cysteine and the closing phenylalanine or tryptophan. A D gene is named only where the DNA matches it firmly. Part of the rows lack a size; the others show once, few, many or a class for expanded clones.

abundance,v_gene,j_gene,d_gene,CDR3nt,CDR3aa
NA,TRBV20-1,TRBJ2-4,NA,TGCAGTGCTGTCCCATCCCTAGCCAAAAACATTCAGTACTTC,CSAVPSLAKNIQYF
few,TRBV7-2,TRBJ2-7,TRBD1,TGTGCCAGCAGCTCACAGGGGACCTACGAGCAGTACTTC,CASSSQGTYEQYF
NA,TRBV7-9,TRBJ2-7,NA,TGTGCCAGCAGCTTAGTAGGGACCCACCGAAACGAGCAGTACTTC,CASSLVGTHRNEQYF
many,TRBV20-1,TRBJ2-7,NA,TGCAGTGCTAGGGATTGGAGCGGAGCCTACGAGCAGTACTTC,CSARDWSGAYEQYF
NA,TRBV20-1,TRBJ1-1,NA,TGCAGTGCTAGAGATTGGGGAGGGACTGAAGCTTTCTTT,CSARDWGGTEAFF
few,TRBV27,TRBJ2-1,NA,TGTGCCAGCAGTTTTTCGGGGAGGTCCTACAATGAGCAGTTCTTC,CASSFSGRSYNEQFF
few,TRBV20-1,TRBJ2-1,NA,TGCAGTGCCACAAATCTAGGTTACTCCTACAATGAGCAGTTCTTC,CSATNLGYSYNEQFF
NA,TRBV27,TRBJ2-7,NA,TGTGCCAGCAGTCTCGAGTTGGGAGGCGAGCAGTACTTC,CASSLELGGEQYF
NA,TRBV4-2,TRBJ2-7,NA,TGTGCCAGCAGCCAAGATTGGGCTAGCAGGTCCTACGAGCAGTACTTC,CASSQDWASRSYEQYF
few,TRBV6-6,TRBJ2-5,NA,TGTGCCAGCGCGGGGACAGCGTTTAAAACCTTACAGTACTTC,CASAGTAFKTLQYF
NA,TRBV7-9,TRBJ2-7,NA,TGTGCCAGCAGCTTAGCTGGGGGGGGGCCGACCTACGAGCAGTACTTC,CASSLAGGGPTYEQYF
many,TRBV29-1,TRBJ2-5,NA,TGCAGCGTTGAACCTCAGACCTCGACCCAGTACTTC,CSVEPQTSTQYF
NA,TRBV30,TRBJ2-4,NA,TGTGCCTGGAGTGTATTAGGCAGAACCCAGGCCAATGAGCAGTACTTC,CAWSVLGRTQANEQYF
few,TRBV10-3,TRBJ2-1,TRBD2,TGTGCCATCCTAGCGGGGGGGCCAGCCGGCAATGAGCAGTTCTTC,CAILAGGPAGNEQFF
few,TRBV4-1,TRBJ2-3,TRBD2,TGCGCCAGCAGCCAAGTAAGGCTAGCGGGGGGTCGACTCGCAGATACGCAGTATTTT,CASSQVRLAGGRLADTQYF
NA,TRBV12-3/TRBV12-4,TRBJ2-1,TRBD2,TGTGCCAGCAGTCCCCGGGGGAGCGGGGGGGCCTACGATGAGCAGTTCTTC,CASSPRGSGGAYDEQFF
many,TRBV6-5,TRBJ2-4,NA,TGTGCCAGCAGTTTCGGCGGGGCCAAAAACATTCAGTACTTC,CASSFGGAKNIQYF
NA,TRBV20-1,TRBJ2-1,NA,TGCAGTGCTAGAGTATCGACCCTCAATGAGCAGTTCTTC,CSARVSTLNEQFF
few,TRBV7-2,TRBJ2-7,TRBD1,TGTGCCAGCACCTTGCGCCGACAGGGTTCCTACGAGCAGTACTTC,CASTLRRQGSYEQYF
NA,TRBV3-1,TRBJ2-7,NA,TGTGCCAGCAGCCAAGTTTTTTATCGGGACAAAGCGATGCTAATCCACGAGCAGTACTTC,CASSQVFYRDKAMLIHEQYF
NA,TRBV29-1,TRBJ1-1,NA,TGCTGCGTTGAACCTGTAGACAGCGCGGTTGGTGGAGCTTTCTTT,CCVEPVDSAVGGAFF
NA,TRBV6-4,TRBJ2-1,NA,TGTGCCAGCTTAGACCATTGTGGCGTAACGTTCGATGAGCAGTTCTTC,CASLDHCGVTFDEQFF
NA,TRBV30,TRBJ2-1,TRBD2,TGTGCCTGGAGTCGGACTAGCGGAGGCCGAATCTACAATGAGCAGTTCTTC,CAWSRTSGGRIYNEQFF
NA,TRBV10-3,TRBJ1-1,NA,TGTGCCATCAGTGAGTGGGGGGCAGTGAGGGGCACTGAAGCTTTCTTT,CAISEWGAVRGTEAFF
few,TRBV20-1,TRBJ2-7,NA,TGCAGTGCAGAAGCCCGGGACGACCACTCCTACGAGCAGTACTTC,CSAEARDDHSYEQYF
few,TRBV29-1,TRBJ1-1,TRBD1,TGCAGCGTTGACCCGGGACAGGGCACTGAAGCTTTCTTT,CSVDPGQGTEAFF
NA,TRBV18,TRBJ2-7,TRBD1,TGTGCCAGCTCAGAGGGACAGGGGGCCTACGAGCAGTACTTC,CASSEGQGAYEQYF
NA,TRBV27,TRBJ2-5,TRBD1,TGTACCAGCAGCCGCCGGGACAGAGAAGAGACCCAGTACTTC,CTSSRRDREETQYF
NA,TRBV20-1,TRBJ2-4,NA,TGCAGTGCTAGCGTCCGGGATTACGAACAGTACTTC,CSASVRDYEQYF
NA,TRBV7-8,TRBJ1-4,NA,TGTGCCAGCAGCCCGAAGGCGGATATGAACGAAAAACTGTTTTTT,CASSPKADMNEKLFF
few,TRBV5-1,TRBJ2-2,NA,TGCGCCAGCAGCTGGGGACGGCTTAACACCGGGGAGCTGTTTTTT,CASSWGRLNTGELFF